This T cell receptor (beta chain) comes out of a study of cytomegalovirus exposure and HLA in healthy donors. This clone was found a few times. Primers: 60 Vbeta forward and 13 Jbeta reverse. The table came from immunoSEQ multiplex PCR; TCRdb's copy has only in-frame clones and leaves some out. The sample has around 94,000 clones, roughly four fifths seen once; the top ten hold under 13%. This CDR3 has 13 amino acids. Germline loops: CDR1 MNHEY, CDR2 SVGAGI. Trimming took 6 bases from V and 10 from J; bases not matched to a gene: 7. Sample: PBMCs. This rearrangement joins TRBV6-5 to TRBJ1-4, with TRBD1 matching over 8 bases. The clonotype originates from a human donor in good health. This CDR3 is CASSPRGQVKLFF. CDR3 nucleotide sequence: TGTGCCAGCAGCCCCAGGGGGCAAGTAAAACTGTTTTTT.